The sequence of this T cell receptor (beta chain) was determined in a study of T cell repertoires in cytomegalovirus infection (dated by TCRdb to the late 2010s). Concerning the study at large: The peptide stimulations were aimed at well-studied HLA-B-restricted epitopes as well as recently identified HLA-C-restricted CMV epitopes, whose presentation resists viral immunomodulation. Donor HLA type was relevant to the analysis, as public TCR beta signatures indicated carriage of CMV infection together with the matching HLA type.

This specimen's treatment or condition label, per the study, means: in vitro stimulation with specific CMV peptide epitopes to enrich CMV-specific T cells. The sequencer listed for this sample is Illumina HiSeq 1500. Through fastp at Q25 and MiXCR, TCRdb rebuilt clones from the public reads, retaining in-frame beta chains. Identical CDR3 protein sequences are pooled into one entry, listed with their most common genes and DNA. The table for this sample lists about a million distinct CDR3 sequences; approximately 32% of them were counted only once. Around 15% of the sample comes from the top ten. Findings and caveats that apply to the study as a whole: The ex vivo response was dominated by HLA-C-restricted CMV-specific TCR beta clonotypes, which also provided the single most frequent clonotype in two of eight donors. Cumulative frequency of public TCR beta family members discriminated carriers of CMV infection plus the relevant HLA type in this cohort and an independent approximately 370-donor cohort.

As for this clonotype: It has no known antigen specificity. It has no much larger one-base neighbor in the sample; base qualities were not kept.

Relative to germline, V is 0 bases shorter and J is 0 bases shorter, with 9 bases between their ends. The CDR3 goes from the cysteine to the phenylalanine over 16 residues. Left in the record is the CDR3 DNA by itself, 48 bases read in frame from the first base. The sequence derives from a human donor in good health (CMV status not recorded). Some clones in this sample may be carry-over from other donors' samples. The sample was cultured CD8+ T cells from PBMCs, taken from culture after CMV antigen stimulation. The sequence is built from TRBV23-1 and TRBJ1-5, with the D gene not clear enough to name. TRBV23-1 is reported as an ORF; its role is uncertain. The DNA is as follows: TGCGCCAGCAGTCAATCGAACAATTATAGCAATCAGCCCCAGCATTTT. This translates into CASSQSNNYSNQPQHF.